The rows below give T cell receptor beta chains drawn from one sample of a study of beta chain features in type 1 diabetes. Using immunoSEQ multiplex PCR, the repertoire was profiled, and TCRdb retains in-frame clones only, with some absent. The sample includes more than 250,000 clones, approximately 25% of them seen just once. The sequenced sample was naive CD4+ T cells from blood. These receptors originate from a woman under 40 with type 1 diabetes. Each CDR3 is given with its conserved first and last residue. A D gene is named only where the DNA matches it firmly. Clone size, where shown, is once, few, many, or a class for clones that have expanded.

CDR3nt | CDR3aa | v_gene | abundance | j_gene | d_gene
TGTGCCAGCAGCTTAATGGGCAGCTCGAACACTGAAGCTTTCTTT | CASSLMGSSNTEAFF | TRBV7-2 | few | TRBJ1-1 | -
TGTGCCAGCAGCCCCCGGGACAGGGGAAAAGAGACCCAGTACTTC | CASSPRDRGKETQYF | TRBV5-6 | few | TRBJ2-5 | TRBD1
TGTGCCAGCAGCGTAGCTGGGGGGGTACAAGAGACCCAGTACTTC | CASSVAGGVQETQYF | TRBV9 | few | TRBJ2-5 | TRBD2
TGTGCCAGCAGGGGCCCGGGACTAGCGGGAGGGCCGGATGAGCAGTTCTTC | CASRGPGLAGGPDEQFF | TRBV2 | - | TRBJ2-1 | TRBD2
TGTGCCAGCAGCGAAATTGGACAGGCGAACTCTGGGGCCAACGTCCTGACTTTC | CASSEIGQANSGANVLTF | TRBV13 | - | TRBJ2-6 | TRBD1
TGTGCCTGGAGTCTCAGTGGGAACACTGAAGCTTTCTTT | CAWSLSGNTEAFF | TRBV30 | - | TRBJ1-1 | -
TGTGCCAGCAGTACAGACAGTAACACTGAAGCTTTCTTT | CASSTDSNTEAFF | TRBV2 | - | TRBJ1-1 | -
TGTGCCAGCAGCTTACAGGGGGGTACTAACTATGGCTACACCTTC | CASSLQGGTNYGYTF | TRBV7-3 | - | TRBJ1-2 | TRBD1
TGCAGCGTTACGGGACAGCACAATGAGCAGTTCTTC | CSVTGQHNEQFF | TRBV29-1 | few | TRBJ2-1 | TRBD1
TGTGCCAGCAGCCCACGGGGGGCGCCCACCGGGGAGCTGTTTTTT | CASSPRGAPTGELFF | TRBV6-1 | - | TRBJ2-2 | -
TGTGCCAGCAGTTACTCCTGGCTAGCGGGACACGAGCAGTACTTC | CASSYSWLAGHEQYF | TRBV6-5 | - | TRBJ2-7 | TRBD2
TGTGCCAGCAGCCGGACCGGGGTTAACTATGGCTACACCTTC | CASSRTGVNYGYTF | TRBV7-9 | - | TRBJ1-2 | -
TGCGCCAGCAGCCATCCGGACAGCCTGAACACTGAAGCTTTCTTT | CASSHPDSLNTEAFF | TRBV4-1 | - | TRBJ1-1 | -
TGTGCCAGCTCACCTGGAAGGGACAGCTATGGCTACACCTTC | CASSPGRDSYGYTF | TRBV18 | - | TRBJ1-2 | TRBD1
TGTGCCAGCAGCGTCGCAGGGGGCAGAGGAAACGAGCAGTACTTC | CASSVAGGRGNEQYF | TRBV7-9 | - | TRBJ2-7 | TRBD1
TGCGCCAGCAGCTTGGGTCTAGCGGTCTACAATGAGCAGTTCTTC | CASSLGLAVYNEQFF | TRBV5-1 | few | TRBJ2-1 | TRBD2
TGTGCCAGCAGCTTAGAGGCTAGCGGGAGACACGAGCAGTACTTC | CASSLEASGRHEQYF | TRBV11-3 | few | TRBJ2-7 | TRBD2
TGCAGCGTTGCTCCGGGACAGGGCCAAGCTTTCTTT | CSVAPGQGQAFF | TRBV29-1 | few | TRBJ1-1 | TRBD1
TGCGCCAGCAGCTTGTATGCCTCGAGCTCCTACAATGAGCAGTTCTTC | CASSLYASSSYNEQFF | TRBV5-1 | - | TRBJ2-1 | -
TGTGCCTGGAGTTTACAGGGTGGTCAGCCCCAGCATTTT | CAWSLQGGQPQHF | TRBV30 | once | TRBJ1-5 | -
TGTGCCAGCAGTTCCCCCTCTAGCGGGAGGGTGGAGACCCAGTACTTC | CASSSPSSGRVETQYF | TRBV28 | few | TRBJ2-5 | TRBD2
TGCAGCGTTGTACGGCCCAGCGGGGGTCCCTACGAGCAGTACTTC | CSVVRPSGGPYEQYF | TRBV29-1 | few | TRBJ2-7 | TRBD2
TGTGCCAGCAGCCCCCCGCGGTACGAGCAGTACTTC | CASSPPRYEQYF | TRBV28 | - | TRBJ2-7 | -
TGCGCCAGCAGCCAAGTTCTCCTAGCGGGAGGCAGCGAGCAGTACTTC | CASSQVLLAGGSEQYF | TRBV4-1 | few | TRBJ2-7 | TRBD2
TGTGCCAGCAGGTTGGGACGACAGAGAAACACTGAAGCTTTCTTT | CASRLGRQRNTEAFF | TRBV5-4 | few | TRBJ1-1 | -
TGCAGCGTTGGTGGGACAGGGATAGGCAATCAGCCCCAGCATTTT | CSVGGTGIGNQPQHF | TRBV29-1 | few | TRBJ1-5 | TRBD1
TGCAGCGTTGCGACAGGCTCCGGTGGTTACGAGCAGTACTTC | CSVATGSGGYEQYF | TRBV29-1 | few | TRBJ2-7 | -
TGTGCCAGCAGCGCCGAGTATAGCAATCAGCCCCAGCATTTT | CASSAEYSNQPQHF | TRBV2 | - | TRBJ1-5 | -
TGTGCCTGGAGTCTAGCGGAAGAGACCCAGTACTTC | CAWSLAEETQYF | TRBV30 | - | TRBJ2-5 | TRBD2
TGTGCCAGTAGTCCCGCAGGGGAAGTTCAGCCCCAGCATTTT | CASSPAGEVQPQHF | TRBV19 | few | TRBJ1-5 | -
TGCGCCAGCAGCCCCACTAGTCTCGAGACCCAGTACTTC | CASSPTSLETQYF | TRBV5-1 | - | TRBJ2-5 | -
TGTGCCAGCAGCGCCGGACTAGCGGGGGGGAACAATGAGCAGTTCTTC | CASSAGLAGGNNEQFF | TRBV9 | - | TRBJ2-1 | TRBD2
TGTGCCAGCAGCCGAAGAGAAAACATTCAGTACTTC | CASSRRENIQYF | TRBV14 | - | TRBJ2-4 | -
TGCAGCGTCGCTGCCCTTAGGAGTGAGCAGTTCTTC | CSVAALRSEQFF | TRBV29-1 | - | TRBJ2-1 | -
TGTGCCAGCAGCTTAGGAGTTCCAAACTCCAATCAGCCCCAGCATTTT | CASSLGVPNSNQPQHF | TRBV7-9 | - | TRBJ1-5 | -
TGTGCCAGCAGCGGAACAGGGTGGCCCCAGCATTTT | CASSGTGWPQHF | TRBV7-8 | - | TRBJ1-5 | -
TGTGCCAGTGACAGGAACACTGAAGCTTTCTTT | CASDRNTEAFF | TRBV7-9 | - | TRBJ1-1 | -
TGTGCCAGCTCACCAATGACAGGGAGGAACTATGGCTACACCTTC | CASSPMTGRNYGYTF | TRBV18 | - | TRBJ1-2 | TRBD1
TGTGCCAGCAGCCTCTTATCAGGGGCGAACACTGAAGCTTTCTTT | CASSLLSGANTEAFF | TRBV7-9 | few | TRBJ1-1 | -
TGCGCCAGCAGCTTGGGTGGCTTGGACAGAGAAGAGACCCAGTACTTC | CASSLGGLDREETQYF | TRBV5-1 | - | TRBJ2-5 | -